The entry below describes one TCR beta chain. The data originate from a study of blood T cell repertoires in COVID-19. Measured with immunoSEQ multiplex PCR; TCRdb has only the in-frame clones, and not every one. The sample lists 200,000 to 250,000 clones, approximately 89% occurring once. The CDR3 has 17 amino acids. CDR1 SGHAT and CDR2 FQNNGV come from the germline V gene. Trimming cost V 6 bases and J 1 base; bases outside gene matches: 9. The TCR sequence derives from a woman in her thirties or forties with acute or convalescent COVID-19. Sequencing was carried out using peripheral blood. The rearrangement joins TRBV11-2 to TRBJ1-2; 12 nucleotides agree with TRBD1. This CDR3 reads CASRSPGTGGGNYGYTF. The CDR3 bases are TGTGCCAGCAGAAGCCCCGGGACAGGGGGCGGTAACTATGGCTACACCTTC. The full variable domain, with the rest looked up from reference TRBV11-2 and TRBJ1-2, is EAGVAQSPRYKIIEKRQSVAFWCNPISGHATLYWYQQILGQGPKLLIQFQNNGVVDDSQLPKDRFSAERLKGVDSTLKIQPAKLEDSAVYLCASRSPGTGGGNYGYTFGSGTRLTVV.